These 32 T cell receptor beta chains share one sample of origin, sequenced in a study of blood T cell repertoires in COVID-19. The method was immunoSEQ multiplex PCR; TCRdb's version includes in-frame clones alone and lacks a portion of them. The sample contains about 270,000 clones, around nine tenths of which appear only once. Material for sequencing was peripheral blood. The receptors shown here come from a woman aged 60-75 years who had recovered from COVID-19.

The chain carries TRBV7-8 and TRBJ1-2; D might be TRBD1 (5 bases). This CDR3 is built from 18 residues. V lost 0 bases to trimming and J lost 6 bases, with 23 bases between them. In germline, CDR1 is SGHVS, CDR2 FQNEAQ. DNA for the CDR3: TGTGCCAGCAGCTTAGCTTCTCCAGGGCCGGGTATGGGGCATGGCTACACCTTC. Translated: CASSLASPGPGMGHGYTF.

This clone has a handful of counts. V usage is TRBV7-6 and J usage is TRBJ1-3; 7 bases align to TRBD1. J was trimmed by 1 base and V by 5 bases; bases with no gene match: 5. Germline V CDR1 and CDR2: SGHVS, FNYEAQ. The CDR3 is 15 amino acids. CDR3 bases: TGTGCCAGCAGCCTCCAACAGGGGTCTGGAAACACCATATATTTT. It encodes CASSLQQGSGNTIYF.

V gene TRBV10-3 combines with J gene TRBJ2-7, with D tentatively TRBD2 (7 bases). Germline V gene data show CDR1 as ENHRY and CDR2 as SYGVKD. The CDR3 is 15 amino acids. V lost 10 bases and J 1 base, leaving 20 bases between the germline ends. The CDR3 DNA reads TGTGCCACCCTCGACGGGGGGCGAAAGTCCTACGAGCAGTACTTC. Translation gives CATLDGGRKSYEQYF.

The rearrangement joins TRBV5-4 to TRBJ2-7; 11 bases fit TRBD1. The germline CDR1 and CDR2 sequences are SGHNT and YYREEE (reference sequence). With V trimmed by 4 bases and J by 4 bases, 10 bases remained unmatched. The CDR3 length is 16 residues. Here the CDR3 DNA reads TGTGCCAGCAGCGGCCCTCGGACAGGGGGCTTGTACGAGCAGTACTTC. The encoded protein is CASSGPRTGGLYEQYF.

The chain couples TRBV19 to TRBJ2-5; 14 bases match TRBD2. The CDR3 sequence is 17 residues long. Germline-derived CDR1 and CDR2 are LNHDA and SQIVND (reference sequence). The ends lost 7 bases at V and 5 bases at J; junction bases unmatched: 12. CDR3 amino acids: CASTYPGLAGVLETQYF. The CDR3 nucleotides are TGTGCCAGTACCTATCCGGGACTAGCGGGGGTGTTGGAGACCCAGTACTTC.

This CDR3 is CASSIEGQGAREAFF. CDR3 in DNA: TGTGCCAGTAGTATTGAGGGACAGGGGGCTCGGGAAGCTTTCTTT. The gene calls are TRBV19 and TRBJ1-1, with 12 bases fitting TRBD1. J lost 8 bases, V lost 3 bases, and 7 bases had no gene match. The length of the CDR3 is 15 residues. Looked up from germline, CDR1 is LNHDA and CDR2 is SQIVND (reference sequence). The full variable domain, in which reference TRBV19 and TRBJ1-1 provide the parts outside the CDR3, is DGGITQSPKYLFRKEGQNVTLSCEQNLNHDAMYWYRQDPGQGLRLIYYSQIVNDFQKGDIAEGYSVSREKKESFPLTVTSAQKNPTAFYLCASSIEGQGAREAFFGQGTRLTVV.

This clone was found a few times. The chain is built from TRBV15 and TRBJ2-7; weak D call: TRBD2 (6 bases). The CDR3 covers 15 residues. V dropped 1 base and J dropped 0 bases, with 10 bases sitting between them. From germline, CDR1 is LNHNV and CDR2 YYDKDF (reference sequence). The CDR3 region has the DNA TGTGCCACCAGCAGAGGCGGGACCAGCTCCTACGAGCAGTACTTC. Residues: CATSRGGTSSYEQYF.

This rearrangement joins TRBV19 to TRBJ2-2; the D gene is possibly TRBD2 (6 bases). The CDR3 contains 14 residues. V lost 4 bases, J lost 5 bases, and 11 bases lay in between. Germline loops: CDR1 LNHDA, CDR2 SQIVND (reference sequence). CDR3: CASSRGVLTGELFF. CDR3 DNA: TGTGCCAGTAGTAGGGGGGTCCTGACCGGGGAGCTGTTTTTT.

The chain carries TRBV12-3 or TRBV12-4 and TRBJ2-7; D not certain. CDR3 length equals 12 residues. The ends were cut back, 6 bases at V and 12 bases at J, with 18 bases in the middle. CDR3 DNA: TGTGCCAGCAGCCGACCTCAGGAACATTTGTACTTC. Its translation is CASSRPQEHLYF.

The sample holds one count of this clone. The chain joins TRBV3-1 (or the pseudogene TRBV3-2) to TRBJ2-1, with D maybe TRBD1 (6 bases). Germline lookup yields CDR1 LGHDT and CDR2 YNNKEL (reference sequence). CDR3 size: 15 residues. The V and J ends lost 5 bases and 0 bases respectively, with 11 bases between them. This chain's CDR3 is CASSGGPHSYNEQFF. Written as DNA, the CDR3 is TGTGCCAGCAGCGGGGGCCCCCACTCCTACAATGAGCAGTTCTTC.

There are a few counts of this clone. The gene calls are TRBV7-3 and TRBJ2-7, with D possibly being TRBD2 (5 bases). Germline V gene lookup returns CDR1 SGHTA and CDR2 FQGTGA. The CDR3 loop spans 13 amino acids. The V end was cut by 4 bases, the J end by 6 bases, with 13 bases between. The CDR3 nucleotides read TGTGCCAGCAGCTCATTAAAGGACTCCGAGCAGTACTTC. Translation gives CASSSLKDSEQYF. Supplemented by reference TRBV7-3 and TRBJ2-7, the full variable domain reads GAGVSQTPSNKVTEKGKYVELRCDPISGHTALYWYRQSLGQGPEFLIYFQGTGAADDSGLPNDRFFAVRPEGSVSTLKIQRTERGDSAVYLCASSSLKDSEQYFGPGTRLTVT.

V and J are TRBV28 and TRBJ1-6; the D is unclear. This CDR3 has 20 amino acids. Trimming removed 6 bases at V and 7 bases at J, with 31 bases between. Germline CDR1 and CDR2: MDHEN and SYDVKM. CDR3 residues: CASSLTEGRLWTSRNSPLHF. CDR3 in DNA: TGTGCCAGCAGCCTGACGGAGGGTCGATTGTGGACTTCCCGAAATTCACCCCTCCACTTT.

A few counts support this clone. V is TRBV7-3 and J is TRBJ2-7; 10 bases match TRBD1. Germline assignment: CDR1 SGHTA and CDR2 FQGTGA. The CDR3 sequence is 18 residues long. V shed 5 bases, J shed 3 bases, and the junction held 16 bases outside the gene matches. This CDR3 reads CASSAPKGTGEGIYEQYF. As DNA, the CDR3 is TGTGCCAGCAGCGCGCCAAAAGGGACAGGGGAAGGAATCTACGAGCAGTACTTC.

V and J are TRBV6-5 and TRBJ2-7; D is possibly TRBD1 (6 bases). The CDR3 sequence is 13 residues long. The V end lost 6 bases, the J end lost 6 bases, and 15 bases lay between the germline ends. The germline V gene has CDR1 MNHEY and CDR2 SVGAGI. CDR3 sequence reads: CASRPTGGSEQYF. The CDR3 nucleotides are TGTGCCAGCAGACCGACAGGAGGTTCCGAGCAGTACTTC.

This clone is a singleton in its sample. The rearrangement joins TRBV5-1 to TRBJ1-4; 7 bases fit TRBD1. Germline CDR1 reads SGHRS; CDR2 reads YFSETQ. V dropped 6 bases and J dropped 12; count of bases not matched to a gene: 17. The CDR3 spans 15 residues. CDR3 sequence: CASTQGTARNGELFF. Written as DNA, the CDR3 is TGCGCCAGCACACAGGGGACCGCCCGGAATGGGGAACTGTTTTTT.

V gene TRBV27 combines with J gene TRBJ1-6; D is ambiguous. Germline V lookup: CDR1 MNHEY, CDR2 SMNVEV (reference sequence). CDR3 length: 15 residues. V shed 5 bases and J shed 9 bases, with 17 bases lying between them. The CDR3, as DNA: TGTGCCAGCAGTACAGAGCCAAACCCAAGTTCACCCCTCCACTTT. This sequence encodes CASSTEPNPSSPLHF.

This chain uses TRBV6-5 with TRBJ1-5; 10 nucleotides align to TRBD1. Germline values: CDR1 MNHEY, CDR2 SVGAGI. Trimming took 5 bases from V and 5 from J; bases not matched to a gene: 6. The CDR3 sequence is 15 residues long. CDR3: CASSTGTGAYQPQHF. As DNA, the CDR3 is TGTGCCAGCAGTACCGGGACAGGGGCGTATCAGCCCCAGCATTTT.

The chain recombines TRBV21-1 with TRBJ2-6; the table gives TRBD1 as D, unverified against the DNA. TRBV21-1 is labeled a pseudogene. This CDR3 comprises 19 residues. The CDR3 reads CASSPRRDRASLGANVLTF. The DNA of the CDR3 is TGTGCCAGCAGCCCCAGAAGGGACAGGGCATCGTTAGGGGCCAACGTCCTGACTTTC.

The V and J genes are TRBV7-9 and TRBJ2-7, with TRBD1 matching 8 bases. Germline-derived CDR1 and CDR2 are SEHNR and FQNEAQ (reference sequence). V lost 3 bases, J lost 4 bases, and 8 bases stayed unmatched. The CDR3 runs 15 residues. The CDR3 bases are TGTGCCAGCAGCTTTGGGTGGACAGGGACGTACGAGCAGTACTTC. The encoded protein is CASSFGWTGTYEQYF.

This rearrangement joins TRBV7-9 to TRBJ2-3; D possibly corresponds to TRBD2 (6 bases). This CDR3 contains 17 residues. CDR1 is SEHNR and CDR2 is FQNEAQ in the germline V gene (reference sequence). The ends were cut back, 5 bases at V and 0 bases at J, with 18 bases in the middle. CDR3 sequence: CASSPRRVTRSTDTQYF. CDR3 bases: TGTGCCAGCAGCCCCCGGAGGGTTACTAGGAGCACAGATACGCAGTATTTT.

The chain couples TRBV7-6 to TRBJ2-1; 9 bases agree with TRBD2. Germline loops: CDR1 SGHVS, CDR2 FNYEAQ. The ends lost 5 bases at V and 4 bases at J; junction bases unmatched: 6. This CDR3 contains 15 residues. CDR3 in DNA: TGTGCCAGCAGCAGAGAGCGGGGGGCATACAATGAGCAGTTCTTC. Protein: CASSRERGAYNEQFF.

This clone was detected only once. The gene calls are TRBV6-5 and TRBJ2-3, with 9 bases matching TRBD2. This CDR3 has 16 amino acids. The V gene end was trimmed by 0 bases and the J gene end by 3 bases; junction bases not matched to a gene: 4. The germline V gene encodes CDR1 MNHEY and CDR2 SVGAGI. In DNA, the CDR3 is TGTGCCAGCAGTTACTCCCGCCTAGCGGGAACAGATACGCAGTATTTT. It yields the protein CASSYSRLAGTDTQYF.

This chain uses TRBV11-1 with TRBJ2-5, with a weak D call TRBD1 (5 bases). The CDR3 is 14 residues long. Trimming removed 7 bases at V and 5 bases at J, with 17 bases between. Germline V CDR1 and CDR2: SGHAT, FQDESV (reference sequence). This CDR3 is CASNFYGQGETQYF. The CDR3, as DNA: TGTGCCAGCAACTTCTACGGGCAGGGCGAGACCCAGTACTTC.

The chain combines TRBV7-2 with TRBJ2-2, with D hard to call. This CDR3 spans 16 amino acids. Germline CDR1 reads SGHTA; CDR2 reads FQGNSA. V gave up 5 bases and J gave up 4 bases, with 17 bases separating them. CDR3 nucleotide sequence: TGTGCCAGCAGCACGTACGCCAGGTCTTTCACCGGGGAGCTGTTTTTT. Its protein product is CASSTYARSFTGELFF.

J is TRBJ2-4 and V is TRBV28; 9 bases agree with TRBD2. The CDR3 runs to 19 residues. Losses at the gene ends were 3 bases for V and 5 bases for J; bases not matched to a gene: 17. Germline CDR1 MDHEN, CDR2 SYDVKM. The DNA of the CDR3 is TGTGCCAGCAGTTTGATAGCGGGGGCCGATTTGGTATCTCAAAACATTCAGTACTTC. It yields the protein CASSLIAGADLVSQNIQYF.

V usage is TRBV18 and J usage is TRBJ1-4; D might be TRBD1 (6 bases). Germline-derived CDR1 and CDR2 are KGHSH and LQKENI. This CDR3 is built from 14 residues. V was pared by 2 bases and J by 8 bases, with 12 bases between. The DNA of the CDR3 is TGTGCCAGCTCACCAGGGGGGGGCGACGAAAAACTGTTTTTT. It yields the protein CASSPGGGDEKLFF.

This clone has a single count. V is TRBV11-2 and J is TRBJ2-1, with D possibly being TRBD1 (5 bases). This CDR3 is built from 15 residues. Between the trimmed V and J ends, which lost 5 bases and 1 base, there was a span of 12 bases. CDR1 and CDR2 (germline): SGHAT, FQNNGV. In nucleotides, the CDR3 is TGTGCCAGCAGCACTCCGACAGTGTCCTACAATGAGCAGTTCTTC. Its protein is CASSTPTVSYNEQFF. Based on the CDR3 plus reference TRBV11-2 and TRBJ2-1, the full variable domain is EAGVAQSPRYKIIEKRQSVAFWCNPISGHATLYWYQQILGQGPKLLIQFQNNGVVDDSQLPKDRFSAERLKGVDSTLKIQPAKLEDSAVYLCASSTPTVSYNEQFFGPGTRLTVL.

This clone was seen only once. The V gene is TRBV28, the J gene TRBJ2-7, with a possible D match to TRBD1 (5 bases). V was cut by 2 bases and J by 0 bases, with 11 bases left in between. Germline-derived CDR1 and CDR2 are MDHEN and SYDVKM. The CDR3 has 15 amino acids. The CDR3 loop is CASSLAGPLSYEQYF. DNA for the CDR3: TGTGCCAGCAGTTTAGCAGGGCCCCTCTCCTACGAGCAGTACTTC.

A word on this clone: Relative to the germline gene, one junction end is altered; a read error may explain this. The rearrangement links TRBV7-7 to TRBJ2-5; maybe TRBD2 (5 bases). This CDR3 is built from 13 residues. CDR1 is SSHAT and CDR2 is FNYEAQ in the germline V gene (reference sequence). CDR3 in DNA: TGTGCTAGCAGCCCGGGGTTCCAAGAGACCCAGTACTTC. This encodes CASSPGFQETQYF. Based on the CDR3 plus reference TRBV7-7 and TRBJ2-5, the full variable domain is GAGVSQSPRYKVTKRGQDVTLRCDPISSHATLYWYQQALGQGPEFLTYFNYEAQPDKSGLPSDRFSAERPEGSISTLTIQRTEQRDSAMYRCASSPGFQETQYFGPGTRLLVL.

V usage is TRBV9 and J usage is TRBJ2-3, with D possibly being TRBD2 (5 bases). Germline V gives CDR1 SGDLS, CDR2 YYNGEE. This CDR3 is 17 amino acids long. Between the trimmed V and J ends, which lost 1 base and 1 base, there was a span of 16 bases. The CDR3 here is CASSVNQAVRGTDTQYF. Written as DNA, the CDR3 is TGTGCCAGCAGCGTAAACCAAGCGGTACGGGGCACAGATACGCAGTATTTT.

The chain recombines TRBV5-1 with TRBJ1-1; D might be TRBD1 (6 bases). CDR3 length: 13 residues. V dropped 0 bases and J dropped 7 bases, with 10 bases sitting between them. Germline V CDR1 and CDR2: SGHRS, YFSETQ. The CDR3 DNA reads TGCGCCAGCAGCTTGGCCGGACAGATTGAAGCTTTCTTT. This sequence encodes CASSLAGQIEAFF.

In its sample, this clone was seen once. CDR3 nucleotides: TGTGCCAGCAGTTTGAGGAGGGGAACTGAAGCTTTCTTT. It translates to CASSLRRGTEAFF. This chain connects TRBV7-2 to TRBJ1-1; tentatively, D is TRBD1 (5 bases). V lost 6 bases and J 5 bases, leaving 13 bases between the germline ends. The CDR3 consists of 13 residues. Per the germline V gene, CDR1 is SGHTA and CDR2 is FQGNSA.